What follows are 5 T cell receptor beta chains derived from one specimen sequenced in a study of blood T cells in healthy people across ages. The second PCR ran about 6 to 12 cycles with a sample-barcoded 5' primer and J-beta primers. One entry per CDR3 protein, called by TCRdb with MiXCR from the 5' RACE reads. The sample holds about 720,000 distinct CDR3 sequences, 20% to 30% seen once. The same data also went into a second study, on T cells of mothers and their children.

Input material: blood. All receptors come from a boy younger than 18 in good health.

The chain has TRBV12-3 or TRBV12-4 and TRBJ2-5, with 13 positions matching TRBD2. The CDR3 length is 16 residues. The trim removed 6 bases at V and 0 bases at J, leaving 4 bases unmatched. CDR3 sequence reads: CASSRTSGRNQETQYF. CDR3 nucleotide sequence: TGTGCCAGCAGCCGGACTAGCGGGAGAAACCAAGAGACCCAGTACTTC.

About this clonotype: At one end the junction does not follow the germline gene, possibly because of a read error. This CDR3 is CSVEDRGDRGF. In DNA form, the CDR3 reads TGCAGCGTTGAAGATCGGGGGGACAGAGGCTTC. J is TRBJ2-1 and V is TRBV29-1; D might be TRBD1 or TRBD2, each matching 7 bases. The germline gives CDR1 SQVTM, CDR2 ANQGSEA. CDR3 length: 11 residues.

The CDR3: CASSISWGEPYEQYF. CDR3 nucleotide sequence: TGTGCCAGCAGCATAAGCTGGGGCGAACCCTACGAGCAGTACTTC. This chain uses TRBV9 with TRBJ2-7; D might be TRBD1 (5 bases). V was trimmed by 4 bases and J by 2 bases, leaving 16 bases between them. The germline V gene encodes CDR1 SGDLS and CDR2 YYNGEE. This CDR3 has 15 amino acids.

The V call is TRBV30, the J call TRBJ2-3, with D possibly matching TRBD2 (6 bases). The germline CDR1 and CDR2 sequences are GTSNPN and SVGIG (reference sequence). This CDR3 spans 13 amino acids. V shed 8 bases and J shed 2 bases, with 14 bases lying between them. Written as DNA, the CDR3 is TGTGCCCAGGAGGGCTTTATCACAGATACGCAGTATTTT. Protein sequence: CAQEGFITDTQYF.

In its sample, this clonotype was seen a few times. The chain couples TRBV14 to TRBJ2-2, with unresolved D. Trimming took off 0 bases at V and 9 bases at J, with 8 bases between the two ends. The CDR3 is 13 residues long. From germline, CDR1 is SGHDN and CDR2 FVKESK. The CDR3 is CASSQEVVRELFF. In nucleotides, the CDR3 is TGTGCCAGCAGCCAAGAGGTCGTGCGGGAGCTGTTTTTT.